This T cell receptor (beta chain) was recorded in a study of CD8 T cells in ankylosing spondylitis. Whole-study results and caveats: In reactive arthritis synovial fluid and blood, some motif variants had been reported before. What seemed typical of ankylosing spondylitis blood was a TCR beta motif built from roughly eight highly homologous variants. CD8+ cells made up the disease-linked clones, which were relatively rare in peripheral blood. Disease-associated clones were reportedly significantly overrepresented in matched ankylosing spondylitis synovial fluid.

Quantitative 5'-RACE with molecular barcodes generated TCR beta libraries. TCRdb itself ran the 5' RACE reads through MiXCR, one entry per CDR3 protein. The sample includes under 950,000 distinct CDR3 sequences, about 20% of them seen just once. Many counts were recorded for this clonotype. Its specificity is not known. V dropped 4 bases and J dropped 5 bases, with 14 bases sitting between them. The CDR3 runs to 14 residues. Germline V lookup: CDR1 MGHRA, CDR2 YSYEKL. The genes are TRBV4-1 and TRBJ1-1; a possible D gene is TRBD1 (5 bases). The sample was blood, either unsorted or a sorted T cell fraction (not recorded which). The clonotype originates from a male donor with ankylosing spondylitis. The CDR3 reads CASSLGGVGTEAFF. For the CDR3, the DNA is TGCGCCAGCAGCCTAGGAGGGGTGGGTACTGAAGCTTTCTTT.